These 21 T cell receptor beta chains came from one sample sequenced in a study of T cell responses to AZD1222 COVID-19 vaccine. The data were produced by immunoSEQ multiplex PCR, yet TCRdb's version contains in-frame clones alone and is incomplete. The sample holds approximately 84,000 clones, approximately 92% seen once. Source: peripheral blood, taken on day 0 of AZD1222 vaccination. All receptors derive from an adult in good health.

CDR3 DNA: TGTGCCAGCAAGCTAGGGGGAACTACCTACGAGCAGTACTTC. Protein sequence: CASKLGGTTYEQYF. The chain has TRBV7-9 and TRBJ2-7; D possibly corresponds to TRBD1 (6 bases). The ends were cut back, 7 bases at V and 2 bases at J, with 15 bases in the middle. The germline V gene has CDR1 SEHNR and CDR2 FQNEAQ (reference sequence). The CDR3 is 14 amino acids.

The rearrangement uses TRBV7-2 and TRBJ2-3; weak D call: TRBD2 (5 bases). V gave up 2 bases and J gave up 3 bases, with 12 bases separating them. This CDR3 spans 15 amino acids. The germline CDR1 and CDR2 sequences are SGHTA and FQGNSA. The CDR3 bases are TGTGCCAGCAGCTTAAGCGGCCTACCAACAGATACGCAGTATTTT. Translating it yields CASSLSGLPTDTQYF.

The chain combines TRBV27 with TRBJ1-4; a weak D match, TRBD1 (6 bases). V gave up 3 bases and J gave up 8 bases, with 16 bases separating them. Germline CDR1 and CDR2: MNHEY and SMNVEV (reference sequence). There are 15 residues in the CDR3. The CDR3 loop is CASSLGAGGREKLFF. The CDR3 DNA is TGTGCCAGCAGTTTGGGGGCGGGGGGGCGAGAAAAACTGTTTTTT.

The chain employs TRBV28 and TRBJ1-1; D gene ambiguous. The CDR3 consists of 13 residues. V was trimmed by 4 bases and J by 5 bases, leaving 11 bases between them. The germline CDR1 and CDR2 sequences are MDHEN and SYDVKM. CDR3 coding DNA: TGTGCCAGCAGTTCCCACCTCGGGACTGAAGCTTTCTTT. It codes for CASSSHLGTEAFF.

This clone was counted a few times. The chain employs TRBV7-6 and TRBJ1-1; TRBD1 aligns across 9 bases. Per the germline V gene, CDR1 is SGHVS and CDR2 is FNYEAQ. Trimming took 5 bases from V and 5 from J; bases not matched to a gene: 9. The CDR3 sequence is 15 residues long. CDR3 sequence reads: CASSVRQGEGTEAFF. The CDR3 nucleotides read TGTGCCAGCAGCGTCCGACAGGGGGAGGGGACTGAAGCTTTCTTT.

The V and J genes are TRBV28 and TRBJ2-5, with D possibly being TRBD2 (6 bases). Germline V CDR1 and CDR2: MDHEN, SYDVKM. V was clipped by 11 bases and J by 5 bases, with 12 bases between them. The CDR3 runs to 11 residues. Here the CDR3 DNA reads TGTGCCGCCGGGGGAGGTGAGACCCAGTACTTC. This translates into CAAGGGETQYF.

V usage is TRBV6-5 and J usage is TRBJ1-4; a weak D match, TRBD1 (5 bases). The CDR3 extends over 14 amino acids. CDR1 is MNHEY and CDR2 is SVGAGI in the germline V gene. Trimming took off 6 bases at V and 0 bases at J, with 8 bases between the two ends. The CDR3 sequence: CASRQDSTNEKLFF. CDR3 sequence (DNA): TGTGCCAGCAGACAGGACTCAACTAATGAAAAACTGTTTTTT.

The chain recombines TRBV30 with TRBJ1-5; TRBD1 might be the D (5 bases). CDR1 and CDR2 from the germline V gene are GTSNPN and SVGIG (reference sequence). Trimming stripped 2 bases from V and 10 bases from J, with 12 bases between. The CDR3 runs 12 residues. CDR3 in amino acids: CAWSSQGEPQHF. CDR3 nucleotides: TGTGCCTGGAGTTCTCAGGGAGAACCCCAGCATTTT.

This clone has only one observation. The DNA of the CDR3 is TGTGCCAGCAGCGCGACCATAGTGCGACTAGCGGGAGGTTCCGGGGAGCAGTTCTTC. Translation gives CASSATIVRLAGGSGEQFF. The V and J genes are TRBV9 and TRBJ2-1, with 13 nucleotides matching TRBD2. This CDR3 has 19 residues. V shed 3 bases and J 10 bases; nucleotides not matched to a gene: 19. Germline lookup yields CDR1 SGDLS and CDR2 YYNGEE.

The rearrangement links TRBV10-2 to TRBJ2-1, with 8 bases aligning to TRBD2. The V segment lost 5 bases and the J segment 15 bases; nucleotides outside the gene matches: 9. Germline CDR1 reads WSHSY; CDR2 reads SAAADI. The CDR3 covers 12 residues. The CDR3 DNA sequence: TGCGCCAGCAGTCAACCGGGACTAGATCCGTTCTTC. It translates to CASSQPGLDPFF.

The CDR3 spells CASSAVTSGRPQETQYF. In nucleotides, the CDR3 is TGCGCCAGCAGCGCCGTTACTAGCGGGAGGCCCCAAGAGACCCAGTACTTC. The genes are TRBV5-1 and TRBJ2-5; 12 nucleotides agree with TRBD2. Losses at the gene ends were 4 bases for V and 1 base for J; bases not matched to a gene: 8. This CDR3 has 17 residues. The germline CDR1 and CDR2 sequences are SGHRS and YFSETQ.

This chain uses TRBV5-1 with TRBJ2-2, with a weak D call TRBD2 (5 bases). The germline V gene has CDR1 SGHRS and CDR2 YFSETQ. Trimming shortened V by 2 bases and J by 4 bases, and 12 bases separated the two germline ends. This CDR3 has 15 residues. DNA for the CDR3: TGCGCCAGCAGCTTCCCGGGAATGGGCACCGGGGAGCTGTTTTTT. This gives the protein CASSFPGMGTGELFF.

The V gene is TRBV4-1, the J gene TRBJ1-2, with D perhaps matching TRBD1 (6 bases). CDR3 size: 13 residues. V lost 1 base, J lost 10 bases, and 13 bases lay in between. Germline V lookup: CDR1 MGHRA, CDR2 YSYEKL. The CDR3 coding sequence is TGCGCCAGCAGCCAAGGGGGCAGGGGAGTCTACACCTTC. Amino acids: CASSQGGRGVYTF.

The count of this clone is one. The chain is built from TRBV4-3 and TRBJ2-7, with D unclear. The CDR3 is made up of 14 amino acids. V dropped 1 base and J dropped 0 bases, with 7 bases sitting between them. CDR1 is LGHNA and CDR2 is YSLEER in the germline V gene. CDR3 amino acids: CASSQAAYSYEQYF. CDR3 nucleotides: TGCGCCAGCAGCCAAGCAGCCTACTCCTACGAGCAGTACTTC.

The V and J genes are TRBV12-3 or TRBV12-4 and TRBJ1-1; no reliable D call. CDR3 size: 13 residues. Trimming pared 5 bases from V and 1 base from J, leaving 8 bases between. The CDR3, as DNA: TGTGCCAGCAGTAAACGAACGAACACTGAAGCTTTCTTT. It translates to CASSKRTNTEAFF.

Here the CDR3 reads CASSLGGGRFSEQYF. CDR3 bases: TGTGCCAGCAGCTTAGGGGGCGGGAGGTTTTCCGAGCAGTACTTC. The rearrangement joins TRBV7-9 to TRBJ2-7, with TRBD2 identical over 8 bases. The CDR3 is 15 residues long. The V gene end was trimmed by 1 base and the J gene end by 6 bases; junction bases not matched to a gene: 8. Germline CDR1 SEHNR, CDR2 FQNEAQ (reference sequence).

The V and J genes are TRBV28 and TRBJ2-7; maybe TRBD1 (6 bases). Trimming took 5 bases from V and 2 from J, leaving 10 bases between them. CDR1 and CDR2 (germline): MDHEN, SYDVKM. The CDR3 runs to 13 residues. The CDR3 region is CASSLRTAYEQYF. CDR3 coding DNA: TGTGCCAGCAGTCTTCGGACAGCCTACGAGCAGTACTTC.

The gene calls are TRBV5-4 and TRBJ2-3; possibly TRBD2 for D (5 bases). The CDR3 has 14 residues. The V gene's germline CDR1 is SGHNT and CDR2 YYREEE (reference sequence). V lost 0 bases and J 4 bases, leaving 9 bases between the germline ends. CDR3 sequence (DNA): TGTGCCAGCAGCTTGGAGAGGGCCTCAGATACGCAGTATTTT. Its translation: CASSLERASDTQYF.

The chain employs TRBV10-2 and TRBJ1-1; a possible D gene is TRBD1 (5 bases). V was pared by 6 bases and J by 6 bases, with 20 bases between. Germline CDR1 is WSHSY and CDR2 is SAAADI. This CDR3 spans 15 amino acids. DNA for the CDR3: TGCGCCAGCAGCGAGCACCGGACACACTTATCTGAAGCTTTCTTT. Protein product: CASSEHRTHLSEAFF.

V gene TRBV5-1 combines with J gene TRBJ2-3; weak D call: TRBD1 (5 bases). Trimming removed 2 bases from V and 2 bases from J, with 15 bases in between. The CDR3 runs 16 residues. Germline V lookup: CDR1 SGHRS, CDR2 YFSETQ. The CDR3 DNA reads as TGCGCCAGCAGCTTACGGCAGGGCCCGAACACAGATACGCAGTATTTT. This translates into CASSLRQGPNTDTQYF.

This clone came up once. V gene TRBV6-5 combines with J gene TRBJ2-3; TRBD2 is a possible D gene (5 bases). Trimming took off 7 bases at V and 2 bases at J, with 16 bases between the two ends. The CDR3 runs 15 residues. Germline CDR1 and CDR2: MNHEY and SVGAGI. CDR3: CASTLGVANTDTQYF. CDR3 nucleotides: TGTGCCAGCACCTTGGGAGTAGCCAACACAGATACGCAGTATTTT.